Shown below are 19 T cell receptor beta chains from a single sample sequenced in a study of blood T cell repertoires in COVID-19. The method was immunoSEQ multiplex PCR; TCRdb's version includes in-frame clones alone and lacks a portion of them. This sample has just over 300,000 clones; roughly 86% occur once, and the top ten carry 1.5% to 2%. The sample was peripheral blood. The receptors come from a woman aged 25-40 years with COVID-19, enrolled during active disease.

J is TRBJ1-4 and V is TRBV6-5; a weak D match, TRBD1 (5 bases). V was clipped by 5 bases and J by 7 bases, with 14 bases between them. This CDR3 has 14 amino acids. CDR1 is MNHEY and CDR2 is SVGAGI in the germline V gene. CDR3 nucleotides: TGTGCCAGCAGTATTTCGGGGGTGGGTGAAAAACTGTTTTTT. Protein: CASSISGVGEKLFF.

The chain links TRBV9 to TRBJ1-2, with D possibly being TRBD1 (5 bases). V was clipped by 4 bases and J by 7 bases, with 14 bases between them. This CDR3 is built from 13 residues. Germline V gene lookup returns CDR1 SGDLS and CDR2 YYNGEE. DNA for the CDR3: TGTGCCAGCAGCCCGTGGGGCGGCGGTGGCTACACCTTC. Protein sequence: CASSPWGGGGYTF.

The V gene is TRBV5-5, the J gene TRBJ2-5; the D gene is possibly TRBD1 (6 bases). CDR1 is SGHKS and CDR2 is YYEKEE in the germline V gene (reference sequence). This CDR3 has 13 amino acids. V gave up 4 bases and J gave up 5 bases, with 12 bases separating them. The CDR3, as DNA: TGTGCCAGCAGCCCGACAGGTTCCGAGACCCAGTACTTC. It yields the protein CASSPTGSETQYF.

This clone was found many times. The chain recombines TRBV4-2 with TRBJ2-3, with 10 positions matching TRBD1. Germline V CDR1 and CDR2: LGHNA, YNFKEQ. The CDR3 has 17 residues. V gave up 2 bases and J gave up 6 bases; unmatched junction bases: 11. CDR3 sequence (DNA): TGTGCCAGCAGCCAAATAGGGCCGGGACAGGGGTCCGATACGCAGTATTTT. This encodes CASSQIGPGQGSDTQYF.

The genes are TRBV5-1 and TRBJ1-5, with 9 bases aligning to TRBD1. This CDR3 has 17 amino acids. The ends lost 2 bases at V and 4 bases at J; junction bases unmatched: 10. Per the germline V gene, CDR1 is SGHRS and CDR2 is YFSETQ. CDR3 sequence reads: CASSLTPWTGVNQPQHF. DNA for the CDR3: TGCGCCAGCAGCTTAACTCCCTGGACAGGGGTGAATCAGCCCCAGCATTTT.

V gene TRBV6-8 combines with J gene TRBJ2-2, with D possibly TRBD1 on 5 matching bases. In germline, CDR1 is MNHGY, CDR2 SAAAGT. This CDR3 region has 15 residues. V was clipped by 6 bases and J by 10 bases, with 21 bases between them. Here the CDR3 DNA reads TGTGCCAGCAGCCACTGGACCTTAGGGGAAGAGGAGCTGTTTTTT. Protein sequence: CASSHWTLGEEELFF.

The rearrangement joins TRBV3-1 (or the pseudogene TRBV3-2) to TRBJ2-1; TRBD2 agrees at 11 bases. This CDR3 contains 16 residues. J gave up 1 base and V 4 bases, and 3 bases lay outside the gene matches. From germline, CDR1 is LGHDT and CDR2 YNNKEL (reference sequence). CDR3 bases: TGTGCCAGCAGCCCTTGGACTAGCGGGTCCTACAATGAGCAGTTCTTC. This sequence encodes CASSPWTSGSYNEQFF.

The chain has TRBV2 and TRBJ2-3; possible D gene TRBD2, 5 bases. The V and J ends lost 4 bases and 2 bases respectively, with 10 bases between them. Germline CDR1 SNHLY, CDR2 FYNNEI. The CDR3 runs to 14 residues. For the CDR3, the DNA is TGTGCCAGCAGTGTAGGCGGGTTCACAGATACGCAGTATTTT. Translating gives CASSVGGFTDTQYF.

The CDR3 DNA reads as TGTGCCAGCTCGGGGAGGACGAACACCGGGGAGCTGTTTTTT. Protein product: CASSGRTNTGELFF. V and J are TRBV3-1 (or the pseudogene TRBV3-2) and TRBJ2-2, with a tentative D call TRBD2 (6 bases). Germline CDR1 reads LGHDT; CDR2 reads YNNKEL (reference sequence). The germline V and J ends were trimmed by 8 bases and 0 bases, with 10 bases remaining between them. This CDR3 comprises 14 residues.

This chain links TRBV12-3 or TRBV12-4 with TRBJ1-1; TRBD1 matches at 8 bases. Trimming removed 6 bases from V and 1 base from J; junction bases left unmatched: 1. The CDR3 runs 13 residues. CDR3 loop: CASRGQANTEAFF. The CDR3 region has the DNA TGTGCCAGCAGGGGACAGGCGAACACTGAAGCTTTCTTT.

This sequence joins TRBV19 and TRBJ1-3; perhaps TRBD1 as D (5 bases). The length of the CDR3 is 15 residues. Between the trimmed V and J ends, which lost 3 bases and 3 bases, there was a span of 12 bases. The germline CDR1 and CDR2 sequences are LNHDA and SQIVND (reference sequence). CDR3 in amino acids: CASSIQGSGGNTIYF. The CDR3 region has the DNA TGTGCCAGTAGTATCCAGGGTTCGGGTGGAAACACCATATATTTT.

This clone was seen a handful of times. The V call is TRBV19, the J call TRBJ1-1; D is uncertain. V lost 1 base, J lost 0 bases, and 3 bases lay in between. From germline, CDR1 is LNHDA and CDR2 SQIVND (reference sequence). CDR3 length: 13 amino acids. CDR3 region: CASSIALNTEAFF. CDR3 nucleotides: TGTGCCAGTAGTATAGCGTTGAACACTGAAGCTTTCTTT.

This chain joins TRBV6-6 and TRBJ2-5; 8 bases are shared with TRBD2. The J call may be incorrect, as the DNA end agrees better with TRBJ2-7. This CDR3 region has 15 residues. The germline gives CDR1 MNHNY, CDR2 SVGAGI (reference sequence). The DNA for the CDR3 is TGTGCCAGCAGTAGCGCGGGGGGACTAACCTACGAGCAGTACTTC. This encodes CASSSAGGLTYEQYF.

The rearrangement links TRBV7-2 to TRBJ2-5; TRBD2 matches at 7 bases. Per germline, CDR1 SGHTA and CDR2 FQGNSA. V lost 5 bases and J lost 2; bases outside the gene matches: 8. CDR3 length equals 15 residues. The CDR3 is CASSPSPGGQETQYF. CDR3 DNA: TGTGCCAGCAGCCCATCGCCGGGGGGACAAGAGACCCAGTACTTC.

The chain employs TRBV28 and TRBJ1-1; TRBD1 aligns across 8 bases. The CDR3 loop spans 15 amino acids. Germline CDR1 MDHEN, CDR2 SYDVKM. V shed 5 bases, J shed 4 bases, and the junction held 9 bases outside the gene matches. The CDR3 loop reads CASSPMDRASTEAFF. The CDR3 nucleotides are TGTGCCAGCAGTCCGATGGACAGGGCTAGCACTGAAGCTTTCTTT. Complete variable domain (other parts from reference TRBV28 and TRBJ1-1): DVKVTQSSRYLVKRTGEKVFLECVQDMDHENMFWYRQDPGLGLRLIYFSYDVKMKEKGDIPEGYSVSREKKERFSLILESASTNQTSMYLCASSPMDRASTEAFFGQGTRLTVV.

This chain connects TRBV2 to TRBJ1-1; the D gene is possibly TRBD1 (5 bases). The CDR3 length is 14 residues. CDR1 SNHLY and CDR2 FYNNEI come from the germline V gene. V lost 6 bases and J lost 5, with 16 bases in between. CDR3 sequence reads: CASSPTGVRTEAFF. In DNA form, the CDR3 reads TGTGCCAGCAGCCCAACGGGGGTACGGACTGAAGCTTTCTTT. The variable domain in full, completed from reference TRBV2 and TRBJ1-1, reads EPEVTQTPSHQVTQMGQEVILRCVPISNHLYFYWYRQILGQKVEFLVSFYNNEISEKSEIFDDQFSVERPDGSNFTLKIRSTKLEDSAMYFCASSPTGVRTEAFFGQGTRLTVV.

The chain employs TRBV7-2 and TRBJ1-6; 7 bases are shared with TRBD1. CDR1 SGHTA and CDR2 FQGNSA come from the germline V gene. The V and J ends lost 3 bases and 18 bases, in that order; junction bases with no gene match: 17. The CDR3 totals 15 residues. The CDR3 DNA reads as TGTGCCAGCAGCTTTACCTCGACAGGGCCCACCCCGCGCCACTTT. This sequence encodes CASSFTSTGPTPRHF.

Regarding this clone: A junction boundary mismatches the germline segment, possibly from a read error. The V gene is TRBV18, the J gene TRBJ1-2; 10 bases map to TRBD1. Per the germline V gene, CDR1 is KGHSH and CDR2 is LQKENI. The CDR3 length is 14 residues. CDR3 region: CASSPSSGTGAHPF. The DNA for the CDR3 is TGTGCCAGCTCACCATCGTCGGGGACAGGGGCCCACCCCTTC.

This clone occurred once. The rearrangement joins TRBV5-5 to TRBJ2-2; D might be TRBD2 (5 bases). The V gene lost 4 bases and the J gene lost 3 bases, with 16 bases spanning the gap. Germline-derived CDR1 and CDR2 are SGHKS and YYEKEE (reference sequence). This CDR3 comprises 16 residues. This chain's CDR3 is CASSRLRGRDTGELFF. In DNA form, the CDR3 reads TGTGCCAGCAGCCGCCTCCGGGGTAGAGACACCGGGGAGCTGTTTTTT.